This TCR beta chain stems from a study of blood T cells in healthy people across ages. Samples each yielded at least 5 micrograms of total RNA. Primed by a sample-barcoded 5' primer and a J-beta primer mix, a second PCR proceeded for 7 to 11 cycles. From the 5' RACE reads, TCRdb called clonotypes with MiXCR, one entry per CDR3 protein. In the table there are about 1.5 million distinct CDR3 sequences, 42% of which are singletons. The length of the CDR3 is 15 residues. Per germline, CDR1 MNHEY and CDR2 SMNVEV (reference sequence). This sequence originates from a woman aged 18-29 years in good health. The chain links TRBV27 to TRBJ2-5; 8 nucleotides agree with TRBD1. The closer fit of TRBJ2-7 to the DNA end suggests the J call may be wrong. Material: blood. CDR3 loop: CASGPGQGRGYEQYF. CDR3 sequence (DNA): TGTGCCAGCGGCCCCGGACAGGGTAGGGGCTACGAGCAGTACTTC.